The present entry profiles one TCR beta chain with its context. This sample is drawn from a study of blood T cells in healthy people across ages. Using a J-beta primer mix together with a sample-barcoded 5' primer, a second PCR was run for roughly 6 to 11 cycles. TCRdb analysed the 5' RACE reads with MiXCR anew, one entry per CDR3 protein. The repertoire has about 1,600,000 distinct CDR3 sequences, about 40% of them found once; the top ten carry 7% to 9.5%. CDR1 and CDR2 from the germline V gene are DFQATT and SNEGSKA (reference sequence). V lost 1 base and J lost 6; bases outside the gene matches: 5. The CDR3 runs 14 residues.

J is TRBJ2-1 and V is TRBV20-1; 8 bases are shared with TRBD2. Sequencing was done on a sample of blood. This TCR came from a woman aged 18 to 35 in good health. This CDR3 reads CSARGSGVGNEQFF. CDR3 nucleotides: TGCAGTGCTAGAGGTAGCGGGGTCGGCAATGAGCAGTTCTTC.